Below are 14 T cell receptor beta chains sequenced from a single sample in a study of metastatic and nonmetastatic thyroid tumors. TCRdb re-analyzed the PCR reads using MiXCR. The top ten clones hold over 20% of a sample with 25,000 to 35,000 clones, about 4% of them seen once. Until they underwent thyroid surgery, no patient had received any treatment. The specimen was blood. These receptors all stem from a female donor with papillary thyroid cancer or a benign thyroid nodule (not recorded which). Some clones in this sample may be carry-over from other donors' samples.

Ten or more counts support this clone. The rearrangement joins TRBV19 to TRBJ2-1; the D gene is possibly TRBD2 (6 bases). Per the germline V gene, CDR1 is LNHDA and CDR2 is SQIVND (reference sequence). The V and J ends lost 4 bases and 0 bases respectively, with 10 bases between them. CDR3 length: 15 residues. CDR3 loop: CASSNSGSSYNEQFF. The CDR3 nucleotides read TGTGCCAGTAGTAATAGCGGCAGCTCCTACAATGAGCAGTTCTTC.

This clone was seen many times. The CDR3 reads CASMREVKETQYF. The CDR3 region has the DNA TGTGCCAGCATGCGGGAGGTCAAAGAGACCCAGTACTTC. The chain uses TRBV2 and TRBJ2-5, with 8 positions matching TRBD2. The trim removed 7 bases at V and 3 bases at J, leaving 4 bases unmatched. The germline V gene encodes CDR1 SNHLY and CDR2 FYNNEI. The CDR3 runs 13 residues.

In this sample, this clone turned up a few times. The chain is built from TRBV6-2 or TRBV6-3 and TRBJ1-2; 9 bases match TRBD1. With V trimmed by 7 bases and J by 4 bases, 7 bases remained unmatched. Germline V gene sequence: CDR1 MNHEY, CDR2 SVGEGT. CDR3 length: 14 residues. The CDR3 coding sequence is TGTGCCAGCAAACTACAGGGGGCAGGCTATGGCTACACCTTC. It yields the protein CASKLQGAGYGYTF.

Sample share makes this clone medium-sized. This rearrangement joins TRBV6-2 or TRBV6-3 to TRBJ1-3, with D unresolved. The CDR3 extends over 11 amino acids. Germline assignment: CDR1 MNHEY and CDR2 SVGEGT. V shed 2 bases and J shed 8 bases, with 4 bases lying between them. The CDR3 spells CASSYTDTIYF. The CDR3 DNA follows: TGTGCCAGCAGTTACACGGACACCATATATTTT.

The CDR3 DNA is TGTGCCAGCAGTACGCAGGGGGCCGGGGAGCTGTTTTTT. As protein: CASSTQGAGELFF. The J gene is TRBJ2-2, the V gene TRBV6-1, with 7 bases aligning to TRBD1. The V gene's germline CDR1 is MNHNS and CDR2 SASEGT. J gave up 6 bases and V 5 bases, and 3 bases lay outside the gene matches. This CDR3 has 13 amino acids.

Many counts were recorded for this clone. One end of the junction varies from germline; a read error may be responsible. The genes are TRBV27 and TRBJ1-1; D gene uncertain. The CDR3 has 14 residues. CDR1 MNHEY and CDR2 SMNVEV come from the germline V gene (reference sequence). The CDR3 spells CASTLGLFDNEAFF. CDR3 nucleotides: TGTGCCAGCACTTTAGGCTTATTCGACAATGAGGCTTTCTTT.

This clone showed up just a few times. The CDR3 loop is CASNPGGVHEQYF. The CDR3 nucleotides read TGTGCCAGCAACCCTGGAGGGGTCCACGAGCAGTACTTC. This rearrangement joins TRBV6-1 to TRBJ2-7; tentatively, D is TRBD2 (6 bases). Trimming removed 7 bases at V and 5 bases at J, with 15 bases between. The germline V gene has CDR1 MNHNS and CDR2 SASEGT. This CDR3 has 13 residues.

This clone occurred once. A read error may produce the germline difference seen at one junction end. The CDR3 nucleotides are TGTGCCAGCAGCTCCGGCATGAACACTGACGCTATCTTT. It yields the protein CASSSGMNTDAIF. The genes are TRBV28 and TRBJ1-1; D gene unclear. The V gene's germline CDR1 is MDHEN and CDR2 SYDVKM. The CDR3 loop spans 13 amino acids.

Sample share makes this clone medium-sized. The V and J genes are TRBV27 and TRBJ1-2; D gene unclear. The CDR3 consists of 14 residues. Trimming took 7 bases from V and 8 from J, leaving 20 bases between them. The germline V gene has CDR1 MNHEY and CDR2 SMNVEV (reference sequence). The CDR3 sequence is CASTTQFRSEGYTF. CDR3 in DNA: TGTGCCAGCACCACCCAGTTCCGGTCGGAGGGCTACACCTTC.

This clone was seen more than once but under ten times. Other DNA sequences in the same sample also yield this CDR3. The chain has TRBV11-2 and TRBJ2-7; TRBD2 matches 10 bases. Germline CDR1 SGHAT, CDR2 FQNNGV. Unmatched junction bases numbered 5, after V lost 4 bases and J lost 2 bases. The CDR3 extends over 15 amino acids. CDR3 protein: CASSSGLAVTYEQYF. CDR3 bases: TGTGCCAGCAGCTCAGGACTAGCGGTTACCTACGAGCAGTACTTC.

The count of this clone is one. The rearrangement links TRBV24-1 to TRBJ1-5; the D gene is possibly TRBD1 (5 bases). The germline V and J ends were trimmed by 5 bases and 3 bases, with 7 bases remaining between them. There are 13 residues in the CDR3. Germline lookup yields CDR1 KGHDR and CDR2 SFDVKD. CDR3 sequence: CATSGQPNQPQHF. The CDR3 DNA reads TGTGCCACCAGTGGACAGCCCAATCAGCCCCAGCATTTT.

This clone was counted a few times. The V and J genes are TRBV20-1 and TRBJ2-7; TRBD1 agrees at 12 bases. Trimming at V came to 5 bases and at J to 5 bases, leaving 7 bases not matched to a gene. This CDR3 comprises 14 residues. Germline lookup yields CDR1 DFQATT and CDR2 SNEGSKA (reference sequence). The CDR3 here is CSAPGQGAVDEQYF. The CDR3 DNA sequence: TGCAGTGCTCCGGGACAGGGGGCAGTTGACGAGCAGTACTTC.

The chain uses TRBV5-1 and TRBJ1-2, with a possible D match to TRBD1 (6 bases). The CDR3 contains 14 residues. CDR1 SGHRS and CDR2 YFSETQ come from the germline V gene. With 4 bases removed from V and 10 bases from J, the gap between germline ends came to 20 bases. CDR3 residues: CASSPRWGADVYTF. As DNA, the CDR3 is TGCGCCAGCAGCCCCCGGTGGGGGGCTGATGTCTACACCTTC. Variable domain in full (rest from reference TRBV5-1 and TRBJ1-2): KAGVTQTPRYLIKTRGQQVTLSCSPISGHRSVSWYQQTPGQGLQFLFEYFSETQRNKGNFPGRFSGRQFSNSRSEMNVSTLELGDSALYLCASSPRWGADVYTFGSGTRLTVV.

This clone was counted only a few times. The gene calls are TRBV6-1 and TRBJ1-1; D gene ambiguous. Trimming pared 1 base from V and 0 bases from J, leaving 9 bases between. The CDR3 sequence is 15 residues long. Germline CDR1 is MNHNS and CDR2 is SASEGT. The CDR3, as DNA: TGTGCCAGCAGTGAAGTGGTAGGCTTGAACACTGAAGCTTTCTTT. Translated: CASSEVVGLNTEAFF.